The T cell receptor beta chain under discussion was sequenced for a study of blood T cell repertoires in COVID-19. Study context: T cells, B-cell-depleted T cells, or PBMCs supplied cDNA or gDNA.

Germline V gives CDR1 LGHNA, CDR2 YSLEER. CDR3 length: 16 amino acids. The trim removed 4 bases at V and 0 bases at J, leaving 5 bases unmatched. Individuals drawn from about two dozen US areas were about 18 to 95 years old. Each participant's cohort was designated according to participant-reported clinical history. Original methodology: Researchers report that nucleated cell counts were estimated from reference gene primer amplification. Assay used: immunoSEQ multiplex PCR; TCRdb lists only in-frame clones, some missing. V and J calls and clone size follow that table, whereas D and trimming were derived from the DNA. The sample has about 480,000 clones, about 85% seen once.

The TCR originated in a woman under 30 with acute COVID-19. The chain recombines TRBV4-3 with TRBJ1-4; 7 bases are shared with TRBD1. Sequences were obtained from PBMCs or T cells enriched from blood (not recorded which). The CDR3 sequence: CASSRGTVATNEKLFF. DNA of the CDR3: TGCGCCAGCAGCCGCGGGACAGTCGCAACTAATGAAAAACTGTTTTTT.